The present TCR beta chain was sequenced within a study of tissue T cells after allogeneic stem cell transplantation. As to time point: mouse harvest day 7 after allogeneic transplant. Each mouse received 10^7 T-cell-depleted marrow cells plus 10^6 splenic CD5+ T cells by tail vein. This mouse GVHD model was MHC-mismatched B6 to BALB/c, profiled day 7 or 14. TCRbeta CDR3 was sequenced at survey depth with template counts. The assay was immunoSEQ multiplex PCR, and TCRdb's table has in-frame clones only and misses some. The sample contains 8,000 to 8,500 clones, over 35% of which appear only once. Study-level points and caveats: Across patients, clones rarely overlapped, yet motif clusters were shared tissue-specifically.

The CDR3 extends over 12 amino acids. V was cut by 3 bases and J by 4 bases, with 4 bases left in between. Germline V gene lookup returns CDR1 KGHPV and CDR2 FQNQEV (reference sequence). This clone is labeled as medium-sized. Its antigen is currently unknown. Mouse gene names apply. The DNA ends 1 residue before the CDR3 does, and the rest of the CDR3 is filled in from the germline J gene. Source material: skin. The receptor was isolated from a female BALB/c mouse given C57BL/6 T cells with graft-versus-host disease after an allogeneic hematopoietic cell transplant. The gene calls are TRBV26 and TRBJ1-3; D call uncertain. The sequenced CDR3 bases are TGTGCCAGCAGTCTATCCGGAAATACGCTCTAT. This translates into CASSLSGNTLY. The complete CDR3 protein is CASSLSGNTLYF. Complete variable domain (other parts from reference TRBV26 and TRBJ1-3): NSKVIQTPRYLVKGQGQKAKMRCIPEKGHPVVFWYQQNKNNEFKFLINFQNQEVLQQIDMTEKRFSAECPSNSPCSLEIQSSEAGDSALYLCASSLSGNTLYFGEGSRLIVV.